These 7 T cell receptor beta chains originate from one sample sequenced in a study of CD8 T cells in ankylosing spondylitis. TCRdb fed the 5' RACE reads into MiXCR, producing one record per CDR3 protein. There are about 88,000 distinct CDR3 sequences in the sample; 25% to 35% occur only once, and around 60% lies in the top ten. Sequenced input: blood, either unsorted or a sorted T cell fraction (not recorded which). The receptor set was obtained from a male donor with ankylosing spondylitis or in good health (not recorded which).

There are a few counts of this clonotype. The genes are TRBV7-2 and TRBJ2-2; D is unresolved. The CDR3 consists of 12 residues. The V gene's germline CDR1 is SGHTA and CDR2 FQGNSA. Trimming took off 5 bases at V and 8 bases at J, with 9 bases between the two ends. The CDR3 protein is CASSPVVGELFF. The CDR3 DNA reads as TGTGCCAGCAGCCCCGTCGTGGGGGAGCTGTTTTTT. The whole variable domain, remainder taken from reference TRBV7-2 and TRBJ2-2, is GAGVSQSPSNKVTEKGKDVELRCDPISGHTALYWYRQSLGQGLEFLIYFQGNSAPDKSGLPSDRFSAERTGGSVSTLTIQRTQQEDSAVYLCASSPVVGELFFGEGSRLTVL.

V usage is TRBV10-3 and J usage is TRBJ1-1, with unresolved D. Germline-derived CDR1 and CDR2 are ENHRY and SYGVKD. The CDR3 spans 12 residues. Trimming pared 0 bases from V and 8 bases from J, leaving 7 bases between. In DNA, the CDR3 is TGTGCCATCAGTGAGTCGAGAGTCGAAGCTTTCTTT. Translated: CAISESRVEAFF.

The CDR3 coding sequence is TGTGCCAGCAGCTTATTCCCTGGGTCAGGCGGCTACACCTTC. It yields the protein CASSLFPGSGGYTF. This chain joins TRBV7-3 and TRBJ1-2, with D hard to call. CDR3 size: 14 residues. The V end was cut by 2 bases, the J end by 8 bases, with 15 bases between. From germline, CDR1 is SGHTA and CDR2 FQGTGA. Together with reference TRBV7-3 and TRBJ1-2, the CDR3 gives the full variable domain: GAGVSQTPSNKVTEKGKYVELRCDPISGHTALYWYRQSLGQGPEFLIYFQGTGAADDSGLPNDRFFAVRPEGSVSTLKIQRTERGDSAVYLCASSLFPGSGGYTFGSGTRLTVV.

The V and J genes are TRBV7-6 and TRBJ2-1, with 7 positions matching TRBD2. Germline values: CDR1 SGHVS, CDR2 FNYEAQ. The CDR3 length is 12 residues. V lost 4 bases and J lost 7; bases outside the gene matches: 1. The chain's CDR3 is CASSSRGNEQFF. The CDR3 coding sequence is TGTGCCAGCAGCTCGCGGGGGAATGAGCAGTTCTTC.

The chain is built from TRBV5-5 and TRBJ2-5; D unclear. There are 16 residues in the CDR3. Trimming pared 2 bases from V and 4 bases from J, leaving 18 bases between. Germline CDR1 and CDR2: SGHKS and YYEKEE (reference sequence). The CDR3 is CASSFWGIMNGETQYF. The CDR3, as DNA: TGTGCCAGCAGCTTCTGGGGTATAATGAACGGAGAGACCCAGTACTTC.

This clonotype has a handful of counts. V is TRBV6-1 and J is TRBJ2-7; 7 bases agree with TRBD2. This CDR3 has 13 residues. V lost 6 bases, J lost 3 bases, and 5 bases stayed unmatched. CDR1 MNHNS and CDR2 SASEGT come from the germline V gene. This CDR3 reads CASRGGSGYEQYV. The CDR3 nucleotides read TGTGCCAGCAGGGGAGGGTCCGGCTACGAGCAGTACGTC.

The table lists this clonotype with many counts. J is TRBJ1-2 and V is TRBV5-1, with D unclear. Between the trimmed V and J ends, which lost 2 bases and 3 bases, there was a span of 8 bases. CDR1 is SGHRS and CDR2 is YFSETQ in the germline V gene. CDR3 length equals 13 residues. CDR3 in amino acids: CASSFGRDYGYTF. Here the CDR3 DNA reads TGCGCCAGCAGCTTCGGCAGAGACTATGGCTACACCTTC.